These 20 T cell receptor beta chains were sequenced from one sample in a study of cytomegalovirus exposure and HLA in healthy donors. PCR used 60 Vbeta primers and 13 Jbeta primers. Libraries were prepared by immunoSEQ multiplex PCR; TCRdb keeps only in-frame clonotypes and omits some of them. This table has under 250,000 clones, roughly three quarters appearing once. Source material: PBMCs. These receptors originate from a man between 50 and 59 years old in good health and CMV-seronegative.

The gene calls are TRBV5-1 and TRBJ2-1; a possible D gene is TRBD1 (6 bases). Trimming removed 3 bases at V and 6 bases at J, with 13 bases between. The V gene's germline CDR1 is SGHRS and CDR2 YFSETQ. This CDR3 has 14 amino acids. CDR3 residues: CASSSGARANEQFF. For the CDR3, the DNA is TGCGCCAGCAGCTCAGGGGCGAGGGCCAATGAGCAGTTCTTC.

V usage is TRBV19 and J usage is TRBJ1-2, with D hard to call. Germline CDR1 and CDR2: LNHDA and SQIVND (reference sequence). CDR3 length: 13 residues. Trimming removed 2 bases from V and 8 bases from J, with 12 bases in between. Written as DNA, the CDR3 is TGTGCCAGTAGTATATCCAGTCGGGTGGGCTACACCTTC. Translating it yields CASSISSRVGYTF.

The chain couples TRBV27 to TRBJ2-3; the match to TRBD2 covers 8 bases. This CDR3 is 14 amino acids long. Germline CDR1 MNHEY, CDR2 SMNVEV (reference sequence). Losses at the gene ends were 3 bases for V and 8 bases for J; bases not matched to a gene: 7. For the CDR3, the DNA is TGTGCCAGCAGTTTTACGGGAGGGCCTGGTACGCAGTATTTT. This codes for CASSFTGGPGTQYF.

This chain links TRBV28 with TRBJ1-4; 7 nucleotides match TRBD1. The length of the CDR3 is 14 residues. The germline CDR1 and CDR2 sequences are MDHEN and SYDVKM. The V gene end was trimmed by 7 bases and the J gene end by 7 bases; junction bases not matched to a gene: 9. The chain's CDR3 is CASTQGYMLEKLFF. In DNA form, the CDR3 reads TGTGCCAGCACACAGGGGTACATGCTTGAAAAACTGTTTTTT.

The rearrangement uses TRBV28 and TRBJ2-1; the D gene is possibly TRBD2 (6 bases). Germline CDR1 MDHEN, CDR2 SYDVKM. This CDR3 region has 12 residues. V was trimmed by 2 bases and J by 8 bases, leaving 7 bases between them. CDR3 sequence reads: CASSLGGYEQFF. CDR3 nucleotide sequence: TGTGCCAGCAGTTTAGGGGGGTATGAGCAGTTCTTC.

The CDR3, as DNA: TGTGCCAGCAGCCGGGACAGGAACACTGAAGCTTTCTTT. Translation: CASSRDRNTEAFF. The chain carries TRBV7-2 and TRBJ1-1, with 7 bases identical to TRBD1. The length of the CDR3 is 13 residues. V dropped 5 bases and J dropped 1; count of bases not matched to a gene: 1. Germline CDR1 SGHTA, CDR2 FQGNSA.

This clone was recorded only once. The CDR3 region is CASSLDGVGGYGYTF. CDR3 in DNA: TGTGCCAGCAGTTTAGATGGGGTCGGGGGCTATGGCTACACCTTC. The chain joins TRBV28 to TRBJ1-2, with D perhaps matching TRBD1 (5 bases). There are 15 residues in the CDR3. Germline lookup yields CDR1 MDHEN and CDR2 SYDVKM. Trimming left V 2 bases short and J 4 bases short, with 14 bases between.

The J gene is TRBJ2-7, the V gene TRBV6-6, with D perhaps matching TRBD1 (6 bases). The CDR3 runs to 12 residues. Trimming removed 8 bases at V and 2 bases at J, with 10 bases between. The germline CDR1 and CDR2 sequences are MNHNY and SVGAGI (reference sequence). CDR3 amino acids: CASRDIAYEQYF. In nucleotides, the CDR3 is TGTGCCAGCCGGGACATTGCCTACGAGCAGTACTTC.

CDR3 in DNA: TGCGCCAGCAGGGTGGCAGCGGGAGGGCCTGGTGAGCAGTTCTTC. Translated, it gives CASRVAAGGPGEQFF. The chain combines TRBV5-1 with TRBJ2-1; TRBD2 matches at 10 bases. With V trimmed by 5 bases and J by 9 bases, 11 bases remained unmatched. Germline-derived CDR1 and CDR2 are SGHRS and YFSETQ. The CDR3 loop spans 15 amino acids.

DNA of the CDR3: TGTGCCAGCCCGGACTCAAACACCGGGGAGCTGTTTTTT. This translates into CASPDSNTGELFF. The rearrangement links TRBV19 to TRBJ2-2; perhaps TRBD2 as D (5 bases). Trimming pared 9 bases from V and 2 bases from J, leaving 10 bases between. The CDR3 is 13 residues long. CDR1 LNHDA and CDR2 SQIVND come from the germline V gene (reference sequence).

CDR3 sequence reads: CASSRTSGTTYNEQFF. CDR3 DNA sequence: TGTGCCAGCAGCCGGACTAGCGGTACCACCTACAATGAGCAGTTCTTC. The V call is TRBV5-8, the J call TRBJ2-1; 10 bases match TRBD2. The ends lost 4 bases at V and 2 bases at J; junction bases unmatched: 6. Germline CDR1 is SGHTS and CDR2 is YDEGEE. CDR3 length: 16 amino acids.

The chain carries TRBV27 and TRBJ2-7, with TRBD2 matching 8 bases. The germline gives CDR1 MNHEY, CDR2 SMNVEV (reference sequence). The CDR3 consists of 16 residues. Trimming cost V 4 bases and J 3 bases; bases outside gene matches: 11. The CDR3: CASSSGLAANYYEQYF. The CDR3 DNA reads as TGTGCCAGCAGTTCTGGACTAGCAGCCAATTACTACGAGCAGTACTTC.

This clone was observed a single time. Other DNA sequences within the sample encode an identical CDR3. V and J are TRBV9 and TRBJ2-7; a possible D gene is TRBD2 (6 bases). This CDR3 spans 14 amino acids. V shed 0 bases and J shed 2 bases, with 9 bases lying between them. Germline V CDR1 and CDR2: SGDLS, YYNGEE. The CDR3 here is CASSVGSGPYEQYF. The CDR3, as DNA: TGTGCCAGCAGCGTAGGTAGCGGACCCTACGAGCAGTACTTC. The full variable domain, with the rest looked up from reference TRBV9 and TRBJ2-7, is DSGVTQTPKHLITATGQRVTLRCSPRSGDLSVYWYQQSLDQGLQFLIQYYNGEERAKGNILERFSAQQFPDLHSELNLSSLELGDSALYFCASSVGSGPYEQYFGPGTRLTVT.

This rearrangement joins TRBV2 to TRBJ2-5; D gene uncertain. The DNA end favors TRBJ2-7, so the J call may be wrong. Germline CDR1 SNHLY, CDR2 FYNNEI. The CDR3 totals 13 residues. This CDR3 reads CASIVRPYYEQYF. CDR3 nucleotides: TGTGCCAGCATAGTTCGACCTTACTACGAGCAGTACTTC.

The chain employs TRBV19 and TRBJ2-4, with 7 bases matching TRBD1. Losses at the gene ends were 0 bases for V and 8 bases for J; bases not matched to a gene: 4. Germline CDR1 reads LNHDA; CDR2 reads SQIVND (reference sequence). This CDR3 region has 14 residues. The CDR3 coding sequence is TGTGCCAGTAGTATAGATCGACAGGGTCACATTCAGTACTTC. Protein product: CASSIDRQGHIQYF.

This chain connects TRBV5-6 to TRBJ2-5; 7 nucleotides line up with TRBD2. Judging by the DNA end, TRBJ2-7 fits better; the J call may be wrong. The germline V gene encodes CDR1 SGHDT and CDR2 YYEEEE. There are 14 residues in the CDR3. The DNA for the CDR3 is TGTGCCAGCAGCGAACTGGGGAGGGACTACGAGCAGTACTTC. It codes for CASSELGRDYEQYF.

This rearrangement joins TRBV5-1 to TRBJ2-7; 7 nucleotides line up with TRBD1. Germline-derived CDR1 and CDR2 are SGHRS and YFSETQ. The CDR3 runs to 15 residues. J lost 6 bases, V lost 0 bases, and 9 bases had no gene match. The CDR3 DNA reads TGCGCCAGCAGCTTGGCGGTTGGACAGGCCCGCGAGCAGTACTTC. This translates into CASSLAVGQAREQYF.

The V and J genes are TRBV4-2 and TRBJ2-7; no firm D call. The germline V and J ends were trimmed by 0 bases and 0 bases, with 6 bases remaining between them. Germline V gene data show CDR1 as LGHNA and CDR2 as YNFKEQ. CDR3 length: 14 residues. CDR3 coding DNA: TGTGCCAGCAGCCAAGAAGACATCTCCTACGAGCAGTACTTC. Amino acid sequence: CASSQEDISYEQYF.

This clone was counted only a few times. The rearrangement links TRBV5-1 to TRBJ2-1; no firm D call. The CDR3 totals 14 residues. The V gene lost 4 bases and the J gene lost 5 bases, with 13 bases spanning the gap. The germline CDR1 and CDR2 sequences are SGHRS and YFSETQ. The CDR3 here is CASSGESWDNEQFF. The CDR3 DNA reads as TGCGCCAGCAGCGGAGAGTCTTGGGACAATGAGCAGTTCTTC.

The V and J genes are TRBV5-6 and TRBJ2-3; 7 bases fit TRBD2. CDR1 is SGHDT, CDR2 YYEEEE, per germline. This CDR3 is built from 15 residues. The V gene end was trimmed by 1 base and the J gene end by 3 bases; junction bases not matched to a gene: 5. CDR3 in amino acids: CASSLLGEGTDTQYF. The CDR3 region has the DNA TGTGCCAGCAGCTTGTTAGGGGAGGGGACAGATACGCAGTATTTT.